This record looks at one T cell receptor (beta chain) sequence and its context. What it recognizes is unknown. These data originate in a study of blood T cells in healthy people across ages. Points from the study as a whole: A roughly linear fall in TCR beta diversity per million T cells was seen with increasing age. Comparison with aged donors showed that long-lived donors had more naive CD4+ cells and higher diversity.

Then a second PCR, running about 6 to 12 cycles, was carried out with a sample-barcoded 5' primer and a J-beta primer mix. Every cDNA was tagged by a template-switch adaptor with 12 random nucleotides. TCRdb recomputed calls from the 5' RACE reads with MiXCR, one row per CDR3 protein. In the table there are 550,000 to 750,000 distinct CDR3 sequences, roughly 20% of which are singletons. Germline CDR1 WNHNN, CDR2 SYGVQD (reference sequence). The CDR3 contains 15 residues. J is TRBJ2-5 and V is TRBV10-1; TRBD2 matches 10 bases. The end of the DNA aligns better with TRBJ2-7, so the J call may be wrong. The sample comprised blood. This TCR derives from a man in his 70s in good health. CDR3 DNA sequence: TGCGCCAGCAGTGAGGCCAGCGGGAGGGCTGGCGAGCAGTACTTC. It encodes CASSEASGRAGEQYF.